This T cell receptor beta chain was retrieved from a study of CD8 T cells in Susac syndrome. V lost 0 bases, J lost 2 bases, and 2 bases stayed unmatched. Germline V gives CDR1 DFQATT, CDR2 SNEGSKA (reference sequence). The CDR3 consists of 16 residues. Roughly 0.45 to 1 ug RNA was reverse transcribed with random hexamers. It was immunoSEQ multiplex PCR that amplified TCR beta CDR3 across 54 Vbeta and 13 Jbeta. TCRdb used MiXCR to reprocess the immunoSEQ multiplex PCR reads, holding one entry per CDR3 protein. The table lists around 280,000 distinct CDR3 sequences, about 91% of them singletons. TCR beta sequencing covered blood CD8+ and CD4+ T cells. The multiple sclerosis controls were treatment-naive patients affected by stable or active relapsing-remitting disease. Negative isolation yielded the CD8+ and CD4+ T cells, while FACS enriched the TEMRA cells.

The source material was CD4+ T cells from PBMCs. The TCR sequence derives from a human donor with multiple sclerosis. The chain links TRBV20-1 to TRBJ2-3, with 13 positions matching TRBD2. The CDR3 nucleotides read TGCAGTGCTAGAGAAGGACTAGCGGGGGCCACAGATACGCAGTATTTT. Amino acid sequence: CSAREGLAGATDTQYF.